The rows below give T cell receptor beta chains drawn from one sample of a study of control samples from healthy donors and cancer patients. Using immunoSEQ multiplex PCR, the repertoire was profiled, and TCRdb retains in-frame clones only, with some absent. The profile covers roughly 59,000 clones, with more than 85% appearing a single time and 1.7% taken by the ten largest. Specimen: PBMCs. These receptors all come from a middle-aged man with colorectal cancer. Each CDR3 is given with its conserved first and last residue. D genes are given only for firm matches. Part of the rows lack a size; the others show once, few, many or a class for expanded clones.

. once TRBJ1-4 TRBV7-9 TGTGCCAGCAGCTTAGCGACCGAAAATGAAAAACTGTTTTTT CASSLATENEKLFF
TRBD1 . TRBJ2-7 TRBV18 TGTGCCAGCTCACTACAGGGGACCCTACGGGAAGAGCAGTACTTC CASSLQGTLREEQYF
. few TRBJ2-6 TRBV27 TGTGCCAGCAGCCCCCCCGGTAGCGTACTAAGGGGGGCCAACGTCCTGACTTTC CASSPPGSVLRGANVLTF
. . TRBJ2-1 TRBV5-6 TGTGCCAGCAGCTCGATCTTGAACAATGAGCAGTTCTTC CASSSILNNEQFF
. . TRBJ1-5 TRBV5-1 TGCGCCAGCAGCTTAGGGGACCCCCGCAATCAGCCCCAGCATTTT CASSLGDPRNQPQHF
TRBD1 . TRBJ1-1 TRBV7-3 TGTGCCAGCAGCTCGACAGGGACAACTGAAGCTTTCTTT CASSSTGTTEAFF
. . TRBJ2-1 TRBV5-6 TGTGCCAGCAGCTTGTGGCAGGGTAATGAGCAGTTCTTC CASSLWQGNEQFF
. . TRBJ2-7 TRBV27 TGTGCCAGCAGTTTACTGGACAGAGGTAAGCAGTACTTC CASSLLDRGKQYF
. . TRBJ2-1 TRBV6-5 TGTGCCAGCAGACCGACACCCAGCTCCTACAATGAGCAGTTCTTC CASRPTPSSYNEQFF
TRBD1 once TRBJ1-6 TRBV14 TGTGCCAGCAGCCCGATTCAGGGGGCACGTTCACCCCTCCACTTT CASSPIQGARSPLHF
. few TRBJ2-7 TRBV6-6 TGTGCCAGCGCCATTGTCTCCTACGAGCAGTACTTC CASAIVSYEQYF
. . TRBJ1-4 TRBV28 TGTGCCAGCAGCAGTAGGGACGGACACAATGAAAAACTGTTTTTT CASSSRDGHNEKLFF
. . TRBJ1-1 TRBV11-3 TGTGCCAGCAGCTTAGATCAGATGGGGCGGGACACTGAAGCTTTCTTT CASSLDQMGRDTEAFF
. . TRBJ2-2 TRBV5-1 TGCGCCAGCAGCACGGGGTCGTACTTGAACACCGGGGAGCTGTTTTTT CASSTGSYLNTGELFF
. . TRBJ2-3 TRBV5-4 TGTGCCAGCAGCTTTAGGCTAGAGAGCACAGATACGCAGTATTTT CASSFRLESTDTQYF
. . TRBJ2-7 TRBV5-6 TGTGCCAGCAGCTTAACAGGGCACTACGAGCAGTACTTC CASSLTGHYEQYF
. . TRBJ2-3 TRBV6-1 TGTGCCAGCAGTGAAGACACAGATACGCAGTATTTT CASSEDTDTQYF
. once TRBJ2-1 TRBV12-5 TGTGCTAGTATGGAAGAAGGCGGCTACAATGAGCAGTTCTTC CASMEEGGYNEQFF
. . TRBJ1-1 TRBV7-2 TGTGCCAGCAGCTCAACCAGGAACACTGAAGCTTTCTTT CASSSTRNTEAFF
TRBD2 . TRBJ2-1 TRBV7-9 TGTGCCAGCATCCCGGGGGGGGGCCTGAGGAATGAGCAGTTCTTC CASIPGGGLRNEQFF
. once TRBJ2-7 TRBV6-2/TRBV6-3 TGTGCCAGCAGTTACTCGGGGGCCTACGAGCAGTACTTC CASSYSGAYEQYF
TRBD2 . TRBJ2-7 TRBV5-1 TGCGCCAGCGGGGGTCGACTAGCGGCGGAGGGTGGGGAGCAGTACTTC CASGGRLAAEGGEQYF
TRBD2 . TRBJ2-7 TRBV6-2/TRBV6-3 TGTGCCAGCAGTTATCTCCGAAAAAGCGGGGGAACCACCTACGAGCAGTACTTC CASSYLRKSGGTTYEQYF
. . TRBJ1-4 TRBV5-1 TGCGCCAGCAGCTCGGGAGTGAATGAAAAACTGTTTTTT CASSSGVNEKLFF
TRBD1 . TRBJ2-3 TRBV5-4 TGTGCCAGCAGCTCGGGACAGGGGATAGATACGCAGTATTTT CASSSGQGIDTQYF
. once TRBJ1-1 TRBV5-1 TGCGCCAGCACCTTCGACCCGGGGGCAGGCACTGAAGCTTTCTTT CASTFDPGAGTEAFF
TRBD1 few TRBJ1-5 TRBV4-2 TGTGCCAGCAGCCCCGAGGCAGGGGGGGCGGGCAATCAGCCCCAGCATTTT CASSPEAGGAGNQPQHF
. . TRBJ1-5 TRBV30 TGTGCCTGGAGTGGGAACAGTTATCAGCCCCAGCATTTT CAWSGNSYQPQHF